The 6 T cell receptor beta chains presented below share a single source sample, sequenced in a study of T cells in Graves' hyperthyroidism and ophthalmopathy. TCR beta CDR3 regions were amplified from RNA transcripts. First-round RT-PCR with HTBI primers amplified the TCR CDR3 region. Each CDR3 protein is one row after TCRdb ran MiXCR on the multiplex PCR reads. The data contain about 570,000 distinct CDR3 sequences, approximately 44% of them seen just once; the ten biggest clones take up 15% to 20%. Sequencing used peripheral blood or thyroid tissue (not recorded which). The receptors originated from an adult woman with Graves' disease, either hyperthyroidism or ophthalmopathy (not recorded which).

This chain uses TRBV7-9 with TRBJ2-7; D gene uncertain. The CDR3 is 13 residues long. V was pared by 0 bases and J by 7 bases, with 10 bases between. Germline V lookup: CDR1 SEHNR, CDR2 FQNEAQ (reference sequence). This CDR3 is CASSLASTGEQYF. As DNA, the CDR3 is TGTGCCAGCAGCTTAGCTAGCACCGGGGAGCAGTACTTC.

This chain links TRBV28 with TRBJ1-3; D is uncertain. Trimming stripped 6 bases from V and 0 bases from J, with 6 bases between. The CDR3 covers 13 residues. The germline V gene encodes CDR1 MDHEN and CDR2 SYDVKM. The CDR3 loop reads CASRKSSGNTIYF. CDR3 DNA sequence: TGTGCCAGCAGGAAAAGCTCTGGAAACACCATATATTTT.

The rearrangement uses TRBV11-2 and TRBJ2-2, with 10 bases that match TRBD2. CDR1 SGHAT and CDR2 FQNNGV come from the germline V gene. V trimming: 2 bases; J trimming: 9 bases; junction bases outside the gene matches: 3. The CDR3 is 14 residues long. The CDR3 nucleotides read TGTGCCAGCAGCTTATATACTAGCGGGAGGGAGCTGTTTTTT. Protein sequence: CASSLYTSGRELFF.

This clonotype was seen ten or more times. The chain carries TRBV20-1 and TRBJ2-6; no definite D call. The CDR3 runs 14 residues. V was cut by 0 bases and J by 0 bases, with 3 bases left in between. Germline V gene lookup returns CDR1 DFQATT and CDR2 SNEGSKA (reference sequence). CDR3 loop: CSARDDSGANVLTF. For the CDR3, the DNA is TGCAGTGCTAGAGACGACTCTGGGGCCAACGTCCTGACTTTC.

This clonotype was found a few times. This rearrangement joins TRBV19 to TRBJ2-6; TRBD1 might be the D (6 bases). There are 15 residues in the CDR3. The V end was cut by 6 bases, the J end by 4 bases, with 13 bases between. Germline values: CDR1 LNHDA, CDR2 SQIVND (reference sequence). The DNA of the CDR3 is TGTGCCAGTAGGAAGACCGGGACAGGGGCCAACGTCCTGACTTTC. This gives the protein CASRKTGTGANVLTF.

In nucleotides, the CDR3 is TGCGCCAGCAGCCCGGACGGTACCGGAAACACCATATATTTT. Its protein product is CASSPDGTGNTIYF. The J gene is TRBJ1-3, the V gene TRBV5-1; D not resolved. The V end lost 4 bases, the J end lost 4 bases, and 12 bases lay between the germline ends. Germline V gene data show CDR1 as SGHRS and CDR2 as YFSETQ. The CDR3 sequence is 14 residues long.